This TCR beta chain was found in a study of T cells after yellow fever vaccination. Across the study: Those fractions that held only low numbers of cells were prepared using the SMART-Seq v4 Ultra Low Input RNA kit.

Germline CDR1 is GTSNPN and CDR2 is SVGIG (reference sequence). The CDR3 has 15 amino acids. V shed 2 bases and J 6 bases; nucleotides not matched to a gene: 10. Only a few counts were recorded for this clonotype. TCRdb ran MiXCR on the 5' RACE reads and lists one entry per CDR3 protein. This sample yields about 160,000 distinct CDR3 sequences, of which around 9.3% are seen a single time; around 33% belongs to the top ten. The chain couples TRBV30 to TRBJ2-3; TRBD2 agrees at 8 bases. The sequences come from CD8+ T cells sorted from PBMCs, collected 45 days after the yellow fever booster vaccination. The receptor was derived from a man aged 18 to 35 who received the YFV17D yellow fever vaccine. CDR3 amino acids: CAWSQTGTRMDTQYF. CDR3 coding DNA: TGTGCCTGGAGTCAAACCGGGACTAGGATGGATACGCAGTATTTT.